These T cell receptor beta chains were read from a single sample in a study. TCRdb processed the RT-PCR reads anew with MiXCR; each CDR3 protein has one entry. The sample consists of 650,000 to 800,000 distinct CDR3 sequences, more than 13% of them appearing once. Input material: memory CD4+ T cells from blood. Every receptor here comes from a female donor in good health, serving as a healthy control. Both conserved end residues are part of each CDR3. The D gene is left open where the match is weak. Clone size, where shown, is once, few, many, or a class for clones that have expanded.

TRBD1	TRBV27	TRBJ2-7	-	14	CASSFEDRGTEQYF	TGTGCCAGCAGTTTTGAGGACAGGGGAACCGAGCAGTACTTC
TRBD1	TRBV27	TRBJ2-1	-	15	CASRPDDRVHHPQFF	TGTGCCAGCAGGCCCGACGACAGGGTACATCATCCGCAGTTCTTC
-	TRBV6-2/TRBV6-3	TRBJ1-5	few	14	CASSYTRDDQPQHF	TGTGCCAGCAGTTATACCCGGGACGATCAGCCCCAGCATTTT
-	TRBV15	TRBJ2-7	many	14	CATSPRQDRNEQYF	TGTGCCACCAGCCCTAGACAAGACAGAAACGAGCAGTACTTC
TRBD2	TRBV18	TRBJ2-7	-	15	CASSPRDSGISEQYF	TGTGCCAGCTCACCGCGGGATAGCGGGATATCCGAGCAGTACTTC
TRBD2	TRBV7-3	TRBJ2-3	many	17	CASSLKGGNAGTDTQYF	TGTGCCAGCAGCTTAAAGGGAGGGAATGCGGGCACAGATACGCAGTATTTT
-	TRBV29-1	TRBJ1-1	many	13	CSVESGKNTEAFF	TGCAGCGTTGAATCAGGGAAGAACACTGAAGCTTTCTTT
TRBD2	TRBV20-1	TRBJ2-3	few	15	CSAPPASGRGSTQYF	TGCAGTGCTCCTCCCGCAAGCGGGAGGGGGAGTACGCAGTATTTT
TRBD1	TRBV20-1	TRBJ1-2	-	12	CSPGGAESGYTF	TGCAGTCCAGGGGGCGCGGAGTCCGGCTACACCTTC
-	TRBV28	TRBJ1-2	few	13	CASSLTGPYGYTF	TGTGCCAGCAGTTTGACAGGCCCCTATGGCTACACCTTC
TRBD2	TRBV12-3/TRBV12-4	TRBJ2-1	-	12	CASSQNGGSPIF	TGTGCCAGCAGCCAGAATGGCGGGAGCCCGATCTTC
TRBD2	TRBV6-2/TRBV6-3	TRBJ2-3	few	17	CASSYPTSGEGTDTQYF	TGTGCCAGCAGTTACCCGACTAGCGGAGAGGGCACAGATACGCAGTATTTT